Below, 23 T cell receptor beta chains from the same sample are listed, as sequenced in a study of CD8+CD57+ T cells in acquired aplastic anemia. TCR beta VDJ and CDR3 profiles were obtained from a genomic DNA template. TCRdb fed the reads into MiXCR, producing one record per CDR3 protein. The sample shows about 400,000 distinct CDR3 sequences, under 80% of them seen only once. Sequenced: sorted CD4+, CD8+, or CD8+CD57+ T cells (not recorded which) from PBMCs. The receptors were gathered from a human donor in good health, serving as a control.

This clonotype has at least ten counts. This chain joins TRBV19 and TRBJ1-5; D may be TRBD1 (6 bases). This CDR3 has 17 residues. Germline CDR1 is LNHDA and CDR2 is SQIVND (reference sequence). V was cut by 5 bases and J by 4 bases, with 21 bases left in between. CDR3 nucleotide sequence: TGTGCCAGTAGTTTTCCCTTGGACAGTTTTTATAATCAGCCCCAGCATTTT. Translating it yields CASSFPLDSFYNQPQHF.

The chain couples TRBV10-3 to TRBJ2-5; D unclear. The CDR3 spans 13 residues. Trimming left V 0 bases short and J 3 bases short, with 5 bases between. Germline V gene sequence: CDR1 ENHRY, CDR2 SYGVKD. The CDR3 is CAISESNEETQYF. The CDR3 DNA sequence: TGTGCCATCAGTGAGTCTAATGAAGAGACCCAGTACTTC.

A note on this clonotype: Because it lacks the conserved phenylalanine or tryptophan at the end, this CDR3 is likely a read error. The chain is built from TRBV4-3 and TRBJ1-1; no clear D. The germline V gene has CDR1 LGHNA and CDR2 YSLEER. The CDR3 extends over 15 amino acids. The ends were cut back, 1 base at V and 1 base at J, with 10 bases in the middle. The CDR3 sequence: CASSQGAQSNTEAFL. CDR3 in DNA: TGCGCCAGCAGCCAAGGTGCACAGTCGAACACTGAAGCTTTCCTT.

This clonotype was recorded at least ten times. The chain carries TRBV7-2 and TRBJ1-1, with D perhaps matching TRBD1 (5 bases). CDR1 is SGHTA and CDR2 is FQGNSA in the germline V gene. V was pared by 5 bases and J by 3 bases, with 13 bases between. CDR3 length equals 14 residues. This CDR3 is CASSPRDRYTEAFF. The CDR3 DNA reads as TGTGCCAGCAGCCCCCGGGACCGATACACTGAAGCTTTCTTT.

This chain connects TRBV7-2 to TRBJ1-3; D is ambiguous. The germline V gene encodes CDR1 SGHTA and CDR2 FQGNSA. V was cut by 1 base and J by 8 bases, with 21 bases left in between. The CDR3 runs 17 residues. The chain's CDR3 is CASSLDSVSGSGHTIYF. The CDR3 DNA reads as TGTGCCAGCAGCTTAGATTCGGTTAGCGGCTCCGGACACACCATATATTTT. The variable domain in full, with the rest retrieved from reference TRBV7-2 and TRBJ1-3, is GAGVSQSPSNKVTEKGKDVELRCDPISGHTALYWYRQSLGQGLEFLIYFQGNSAPDKSGLPSDRFSAERTGGSVSTLTIQRTQQEDSAVYLCASSLDSVSGSGHTIYFGEGSWLTVV.

This clonotype was detected many times. This chain joins TRBV7-2 and TRBJ2-7; D gene unclear. CDR1 SGHTA and CDR2 FQGNSA come from the germline V gene. CDR3 length: 15 amino acids. V lost 3 bases to trimming and J lost 5 bases, with 17 bases between them. The CDR3 DNA reads as TGTGCCAGCAGCTTTAGTTTGGTGCTTGGCGACGAGCAGTACTTC. Translation: CASSFSLVLGDEQYF.

The gene calls are TRBV25-1 and TRBJ2-1; D is undetermined. CDR3 length equals 17 residues. The V gene's germline CDR1 is MGHDK and CDR2 SYGVNS. Between the trimmed V and J ends, which lost 1 base and 2 bases, there was a span of 15 bases. The CDR3 region is CASSELYGSVAYNEQFF. CDR3 sequence (DNA): TGTGCCAGCAGTGAATTGTACGGGTCAGTCGCCTACAATGAGCAGTTCTTC.

The chain uses TRBV4-2 and TRBJ1-6; 8 bases match TRBD1. The germline V gene encodes CDR1 LGHNA and CDR2 YNFKEQ. The V and J ends lost 2 bases and 10 bases, in that order; junction bases with no gene match: 7. The CDR3 is 15 residues long. The CDR3 sequence: CASSQQTGEGSPLHF. For the CDR3, the DNA is TGTGCCAGCAGCCAACAGACAGGGGAAGGCTCACCCCTCCACTTT.

With regard to this clonotype: Germline is not matched at one junction end, which may reflect a read error. This chain joins TRBV7-8 and TRBJ1-5; TRBD1 aligns across 10 bases. CDR3 size: 14 residues. CDR1 is SGHVS, CDR2 FQNEAQ, per germline. The CDR3 region is CASSLGTGAQLQHF. The DNA for the CDR3 is TGTGCCAGCAGCTTGGGGACAGGGGCTCAGCTCCAGCATTTT.

The gene calls are TRBV7-2 and TRBJ2-3, with D unresolved. V dropped 6 bases and J dropped 10 bases, with 20 bases sitting between them. This CDR3 is built from 14 residues. Germline V gene sequence: CDR1 SGHTA, CDR2 FQGNSA. CDR3: CASSRSCGGYAQYF. The CDR3 region has the DNA TGTGCCAGCAGTCGGTCTTGCGGCGGATACGCGCAGTATTTT.

The rearrangement joins TRBV6-5 to TRBJ2-5, with D unclear. This CDR3 has 14 amino acids. V was cut by 2 bases and J by 1 base, with 8 bases left in between. Germline-derived CDR1 and CDR2 are MNHEY and SVGAGI. The CDR3 nucleotides are TGTGCCAGCAGTTACGGTGCGGCCCAAGAGACCCAGTACTTC. As protein: CASSYGAAQETQYF.

The chain employs TRBV9 and TRBJ2-7; 9 bases agree with TRBD2. The CDR3 extends over 14 amino acids. Germline V gene lookup returns CDR1 SGDLS and CDR2 YYNGEE. V gave up 1 base and J gave up 6 bases; unmatched junction bases: 5. The CDR3 loop is CASSVRGTSSEQYF. The CDR3 nucleotides read TGTGCCAGCAGCGTAAGAGGGACTAGCTCCGAGCAGTACTTC.

The chain has TRBV9 and TRBJ1-4, with D possibly being TRBD1 (6 bases). The V end lost 3 bases, the J end lost 8 bases, and 17 bases lay between the germline ends. Germline CDR1 reads SGDLS; CDR2 reads YYNGEE. The CDR3 covers 15 residues. The CDR3 sequence: CASSATRGGGEKLFF. CDR3 nucleotide sequence: TGTGCCAGCAGCGCTACTAGAGGGGGGGGGGAAAAACTGTTTTTT.

As concerns this clonotype: Germline and junction disagree at one end, which may indicate a read error. This chain joins TRBV7-2 and TRBJ2-7; no definite D call. The CDR3 is 14 amino acids. In germline, CDR1 is SGHTA, CDR2 FQGNSA. The CDR3 sequence is CASSVRNRGYEQHF. The CDR3 bases are TGTGCCAGCAGCGTCCGAAACCGAGGCTACGAGCAGCACTTC.

The chain employs TRBV7-8 and TRBJ2-7; TRBD1 matches 9 bases. The CDR3 is 16 residues long. CDR1 SGHVS and CDR2 FQNEAQ come from the germline V gene. V shed 5 bases, J shed 2 bases, and the junction held 10 bases outside the gene matches. As DNA, the CDR3 is TGTGCCAGCAGCCTATGGGACAGGGAGTTTACCTACGAGCAGTACTTC. It translates to CASSLWDREFTYEQYF.

There are many counts of this clonotype. CDR3 sequence reads: CASSFWVGLSGANVLTF. The CDR3 DNA reads TGTGCCAGCAGCTTTTGGGTCGGACTCTCTGGGGCCAACGTCCTGACTTTC. This chain connects TRBV7-2 to TRBJ2-6; D might be TRBD2 (5 bases). V was cut by 3 bases and J by 0 bases, with 12 bases left in between. The CDR3 runs to 17 residues. The germline V gene has CDR1 SGHTA and CDR2 FQGNSA.

About this clonotype: The CDR3 carries no conserved terminal phenylalanine or tryptophan, so it likely arises from a read error. No DNA is shown, since the ends of the CDR3 on it are uncertain; the CDR3 is the one TCRdb lists. This chain links TRBV7-2 with TRBJ2-7; TRBD2, the D gene given by the table, was not confirmed from the DNA. The CDR3 numbers 13 amino acids, ends counted. Germline V gene data show CDR1 as SGHTA and CDR2 as FQGNSA. The CDR3 reads CASSLRRLAEETQ.

The chain combines TRBV9 with TRBJ1-3, with 8 bases matching TRBD2. The DNA end favors TRBJ2-3, so the J call may be wrong. CDR1 is SGDLS, CDR2 YYNGEE, per germline. This CDR3 spans 14 amino acids. The CDR3 loop reads CASSNSGDPYKQYF. Written as DNA, the CDR3 is TGTGCCAGCAGCAATAGCGGGGATCCCTACAAGCAGTATTTT.

The chain couples TRBV9 to TRBJ1-2, with D maybe TRBD1 (5 bases). Trimming pared 3 bases from V and 5 bases from J, leaving 11 bases between. The V gene's germline CDR1 is SGDLS and CDR2 YYNGEE. This CDR3 contains 13 residues. CDR3 loop: CASSAMGGYGYTF. The CDR3 DNA sequence: TGTGCCAGCAGCGCGATGGGGGGATATGGCTACACCTTC. Drawing the rest from reference TRBV9 and TRBJ1-2, the complete variable domain is DSGVTQTPKHLITATGQRVTLRCSPRSGDLSVYWYQQSLDQGLQFLIQYYNGEERAKGNILERFSAQQFPDLHSELNLSSLELGDSALYFCASSAMGGYGYTFGSGTRLTVV.

V and J are TRBV24-1 and TRBJ1-3, with 7 bases that match TRBD1. This CDR3 region has 15 residues. Germline V gives CDR1 KGHDR, CDR2 SFDVKD. After removal of 4 bases from V and 0 bases from J, the junction contained 2 bases not matched to a gene. DNA of the CDR3: TGTGCCACCAGTGACCAGGGGGGCTCTGGAAACACCATATATTTT. Translation gives CATSDQGGSGNTIYF.

This sequence joins TRBV5-4 and TRBJ2-3; TRBD1 is a possible D gene (5 bases). This CDR3 contains 12 residues. V was trimmed by 4 bases and J by 14 bases, leaving 17 bases between them. Germline CDR1 reads SGHNT; CDR2 reads YYREEE (reference sequence). CDR3 loop: CASSPGGEDTYF. The CDR3 DNA follows: TGTGCCAGCAGCCCAGGCGGCGAGGACACGTATTTT.

This chain connects TRBV11-2 to TRBJ1-2; 8 bases fit TRBD1. This CDR3 region has 13 residues. The germline gives CDR1 SGHAT, CDR2 FQNNGV. Trimming at V came to 5 bases and at J to 8 bases, leaving 7 bases not matched to a gene. The CDR3 sequence: CASSEQGGGGYTF. CDR3 sequence (DNA): TGTGCCAGCAGCGAACAGGGGGGAGGCGGCTACACCTTC.

On this clonotype itself: A read error is possible here, since a much larger clone lies one base away. The V gene is TRBV6-6, the J gene TRBJ1-2; D remains ambiguous. This CDR3 is 14 amino acids long. Germline loops: CDR1 MNHNY, CDR2 SVGAGI (reference sequence). Trimming stripped 4 bases from V and 3 bases from J, with 12 bases between. Here the CDR3 DNA reads TGTGCCAGCAGTTGCGATTGGGAGGACTATGGCTACACCTTC. Protein sequence: CASSCDWEDYGYTF.